The rows below give T cell receptor beta chains drawn from one sample of a study of blood T cell repertoires in COVID-19. The assay was immunoSEQ multiplex PCR, and TCRdb's table has in-frame clones only and misses some. The sample consists of 350,000 or so clones, more than 75% of them appearing once. The sequenced sample was peripheral blood. Receptors originate from a woman aged 25 to 39 with COVID-19, enrolled during active disease. Both conserved end residues are part of each CDR3. A D gene is named only where the DNA matches it firmly. Size values are once, few and many counts, or a class for expanded clones, and some rows have none.

d_call j_call clone_size v_call cdr3_aa cdr3_nt
NA TRBJ2-5 NA TRBV21-1 CASSKGHVRETQYF TGTGCCAGCAGCAAAGGGCATGTCCGCGAGACCCAGTACTTC
TRBD2 TRBJ2-3 NA TRBV5-4 CALQVAGGAGDTQYF TGTGCCCTGCAGGTTGCGGGAGGAGCAGGGGATACGCAGTATTTT
TRBD2 TRBJ2-3 once TRBV5-1 CASSTQRAGGPIDTQYF TGCGCCAGCAGCACCCAGCGGGCGGGAGGGCCAATAGATACGCAGTATTTT
TRBD2 TRBJ2-7 NA TRBV7-8 CASSSLAGGPGEQYF TGTGCCAGCAGCTCTCTAGCGGGAGGGCCGGGCGAGCAGTACTTC
TRBD2 TRBJ2-3 NA TRBV18 CASSPSAGRTDTQYF TGTGCCAGCTCCCCGTCAGCGGGACGCACAGATACGCAGTATTTT
TRBD1 TRBJ1-2 NA TRBV5-6 CASSPGTGHQSAYGYTF TGTGCCAGCAGTCCCGGGACAGGGCATCAATCCGCCTATGGCTACACCTTC
NA TRBJ1-5 NA TRBV28 CASSSAGQPQHF TGTGCCAGCAGCTCCGCGGGTCAGCCCCAGCATTTT
TRBD2 TRBJ2-1 few TRBV6-1 CASSEDGTSGRAFRNEQFF TGTGCCAGCAGTGAGGACGGAACTAGCGGGAGGGCCTTTAGGAATGAGCAGTTCTTC
NA TRBJ1-4 NA TRBV6-2/TRBV6-3 CASSYPSTAPNEKLFF TGTGCCAGCAGTTACCCCTCGACAGCGCCTAATGAAAAACTGTTTTTT
NA TRBJ2-7 NA TRBV5-4 CASSLGGVGYEQYF TGTGCCAGCAGCTTGGGGGGCGTAGGGTACGAGCAGTACTTC
TRBD1 TRBJ1-2 NA TRBV3-1/TRBV3-2 CASSQGTGANYGYTF TGTGCCAGCAGCCAAGGGACAGGGGCTAACTATGGCTACACTTTC